The 9 T cell receptor beta chains presented below share a single source sample, sequenced in a study of Graves' ophthalmopathy and Graves' hyperthyroidism. Amplified TCR beta CDR3 regions were obtained using RNA transcripts as template. The first round was an RT-PCR with HTBI primers, and the second round was a multiplex PCR. In TCRdb, the multiplex PCR reads were re-called with MiXCR into one record per CDR3 protein. The sample lists 400,000 or so distinct CDR3 sequences, approximately 15% seen once, with 7% in the top ten. The specimen was peripheral blood. Receptors originate from a woman aged 18-29 years with stable Graves' hyperthyroidism.

This clonotype was counted between two and nine times. The chain carries TRBV12-3 or TRBV12-4 and TRBJ1-2; possibly TRBD1 for D (6 bases). V lost 2 bases and J lost 4, with 11 bases in between. The CDR3 spans 14 residues. This CDR3 reads CASSLRDISYGYTF. The CDR3 DNA reads TGTGCCAGCAGTTTACGGGACATCTCCTATGGCTACACCTTC.

The chain links TRBV11-1 to TRBJ2-2; 8 bases agree with TRBD1. The CDR3 totals 16 residues. Germline CDR1 and CDR2: SGHAT and FQDESV (reference sequence). V shed 3 bases, J shed 2 bases, and the junction held 5 bases outside the gene matches. The CDR3 DNA is TGTGCCAGCAGCTTCCTCAGGGGGCTCAACACCGGGGAGCTGTTTTTT. Translated, it gives CASSFLRGLNTGELFF.

Ten or more counts support this clonotype. The chain employs TRBV6-1 and TRBJ2-7, with D possibly TRBD2 on 5 matching bases. The CDR3 has 15 residues. Deletions cut 1 base from V and 2 bases from J, with 12 bases between. Germline lookup yields CDR1 MNHNS and CDR2 SASEGT. CDR3 coding DNA: TGTGCCAGCAGTGAAGGGGCGGGTTACCCCTACGAGCAGTACTTC. Translated: CASSEGAGYPYEQYF.

This clonotype was recorded many times. The chain joins TRBV20-1 to TRBJ1-5; 10 bases map to TRBD1. Germline V gives CDR1 DFQATT, CDR2 SNEGSKA (reference sequence). J lost 3 bases, V lost 3 bases, and 2 bases had no gene match. This CDR3 has 14 amino acids. As DNA, the CDR3 is TGCAGTGCTAGGGGACAGGGGTCCAATCAGCCCCAGCATTTT. Residues: CSARGQGSNQPQHF.

This clonotype has ten or more counts. The CDR3 sequence: CASSQGSDRWTRNTIYF. The CDR3 nucleotides are TGTGCCAGCAGCCAAGGGAGTGACCGCTGGACGAGAAACACCATATATTTT. The rearrangement uses TRBV4-2 and TRBJ1-3; D gene ambiguous. V lost 1 base and J 5 bases, leaving 18 bases between the germline ends. The CDR3 runs 17 residues. Germline CDR1 and CDR2: LGHNA and YNFKEQ.

This clonotype was seen ten or more times. The genes are TRBV27 and TRBJ2-2, with TRBD1 matching over 9 bases. The CDR3 totals 14 residues. Germline trimming cut 6 bases from V and 8 bases from J; bases unmatched to any gene: 7. Germline CDR1 and CDR2: MNHEY and SMNVEV (reference sequence). The CDR3 nucleotides read TGTGCCAGCAGAATAACAGGGGGCGGTGGGGAGCTGTTTTTT. Residues: CASRITGGGGELFF.

This clonotype appeared many times. CDR3 nucleotides: TGTGCTAGTGGTTTCCGGGACAGGGGGCCTGAGCAGTTCTTC. It specifies CASGFRDRGPEQFF. The chain links TRBV12-5 to TRBJ2-1; 12 positions agree with TRBD1. The germline gives CDR1 LGHNT, CDR2 FRNRAP. This CDR3 has 14 residues. The junction had 3 bases not matched to a gene; V was cut back by 3 bases and J by 9 bases.

This chain uses TRBV30 with TRBJ2-2; possible D gene TRBD2, 6 bases. The CDR3 has 15 amino acids. Deletions cut 2 bases from V and 2 bases from J, with 12 bases between. In germline, CDR1 is GTSNPN, CDR2 SVGIG (reference sequence). The CDR3 here is CAWSRASVNTGELFF. The CDR3 region has the DNA TGTGCCTGGAGTAGGGCTAGCGTAAACACCGGGGAGCTGTTTTTT.

The sample holds many counts of this clonotype. The chain couples TRBV29-1 to TRBJ1-1; D not resolved. The CDR3 has 10 residues. Germline V lookup: CDR1 SQVTM, CDR2 ANQGSEA. Trimming pared 5 bases from V and 7 bases from J, leaving 8 bases between. This CDR3 is CSVLHLEAFF. For the CDR3, the DNA is TGCAGCGTTCTACACCTTGAAGCTTTCTTT. The whole variable domain, filled in from reference TRBV29-1 and TRBJ1-1, reads SAVISQKPSRDICQRGTSLTIQCQVDSQVTMMFWYRQQPGQSLTLIATANQGSEATYESGFVIDKFPISRPNLTFSTLTVSNMSPEDSSIYLCSVLHLEAFFGQGTRLTVV.